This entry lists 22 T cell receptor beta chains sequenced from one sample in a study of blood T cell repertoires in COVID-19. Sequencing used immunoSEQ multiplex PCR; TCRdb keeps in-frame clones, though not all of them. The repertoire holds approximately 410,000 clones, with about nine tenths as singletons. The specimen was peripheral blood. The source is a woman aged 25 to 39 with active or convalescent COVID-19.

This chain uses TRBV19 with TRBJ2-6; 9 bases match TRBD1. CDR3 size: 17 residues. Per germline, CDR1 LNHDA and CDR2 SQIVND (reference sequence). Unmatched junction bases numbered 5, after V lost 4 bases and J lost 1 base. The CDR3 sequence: CASSTLDRGSGANVLTF. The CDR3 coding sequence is TGTGCCAGTAGTACCCTTGACAGGGGGTCTGGGGCCAACGTCCTGACTTTC.

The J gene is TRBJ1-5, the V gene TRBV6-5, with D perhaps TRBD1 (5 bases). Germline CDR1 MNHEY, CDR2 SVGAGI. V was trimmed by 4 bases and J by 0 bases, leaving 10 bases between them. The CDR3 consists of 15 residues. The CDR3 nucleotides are TGTGCCAGCAGTTCTCAGGGAAATAGCAATCAGCCCCAGCATTTT. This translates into CASSSQGNSNQPQHF.

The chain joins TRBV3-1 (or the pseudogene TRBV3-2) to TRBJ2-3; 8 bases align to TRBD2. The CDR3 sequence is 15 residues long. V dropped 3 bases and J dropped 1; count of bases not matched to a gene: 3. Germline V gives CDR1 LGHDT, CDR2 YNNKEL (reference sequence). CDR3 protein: CASSHRGGGTDTQYF. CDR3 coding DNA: TGTGCCAGCAGCCACCGGGGGGGCGGCACAGATACGCAGTATTTT.

The CDR3 DNA sequence: TGTGCCACCAGCCCTAGCCCCTCCACCGGGGAGCTGTTTTTT. Translation: CATSPSPSTGELFF. The chain uses TRBV15 and TRBJ2-2, with D possibly being TRBD2 (5 bases). Deletions cut 5 bases from V and 4 bases from J, with 11 bases between. Germline V lookup: CDR1 LNHNV, CDR2 YYDKDF (reference sequence). This CDR3 has 14 residues. The full variable domain, its missing parts supplied by reference TRBV15 and TRBJ2-2, is DAMVIQNPRYQVTQFGKPVTLSCSQTLNHNVMYWYQQKSSQAPKLLFHYYDKDFNNEADTPDNFQSRRPNTSFCFLDIRSPGLGDTAMYLCATSPSPSTGELFFGEGSRLTVL.

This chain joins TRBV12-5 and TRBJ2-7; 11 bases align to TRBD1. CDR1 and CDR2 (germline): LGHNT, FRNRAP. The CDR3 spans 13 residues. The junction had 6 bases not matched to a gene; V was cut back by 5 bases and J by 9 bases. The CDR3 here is CASGPGTGGRQYF. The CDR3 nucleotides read TGTGCTAGTGGTCCCGGGACAGGGGGTAGGCAGTACTTC.

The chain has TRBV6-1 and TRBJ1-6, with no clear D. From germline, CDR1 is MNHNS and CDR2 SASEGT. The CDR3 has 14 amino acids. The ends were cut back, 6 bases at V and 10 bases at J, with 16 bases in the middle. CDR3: CASSLQREGSPLHF. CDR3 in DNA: TGTGCCAGCAGCCTACAGAGGGAGGGCTCACCCCTCCACTTT.

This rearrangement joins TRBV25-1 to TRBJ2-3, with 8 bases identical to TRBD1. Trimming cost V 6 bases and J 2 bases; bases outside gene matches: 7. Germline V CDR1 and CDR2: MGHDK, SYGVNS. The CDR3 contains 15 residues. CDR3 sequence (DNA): TGTGCCAGCAGCCAAAACAGGGGGAACACAGATACGCAGTATTTT. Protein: CASSQNRGNTDTQYF.

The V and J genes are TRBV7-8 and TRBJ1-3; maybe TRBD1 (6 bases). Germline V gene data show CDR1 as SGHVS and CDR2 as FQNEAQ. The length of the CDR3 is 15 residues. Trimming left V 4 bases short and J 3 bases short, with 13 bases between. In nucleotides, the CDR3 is TGTGCCAGCAGCTCCGGGCCAGGGGTTGGAAACACCATATATTTT. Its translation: CASSSGPGVGNTIYF.

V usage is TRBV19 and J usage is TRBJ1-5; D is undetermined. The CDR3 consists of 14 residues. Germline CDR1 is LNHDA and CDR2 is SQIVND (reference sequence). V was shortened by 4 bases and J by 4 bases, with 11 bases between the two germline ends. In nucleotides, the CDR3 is TGTGCCAGTAGTAGATACAGCGGTAATCAGCCCCAGCATTTT. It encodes CASSRYSGNQPQHF. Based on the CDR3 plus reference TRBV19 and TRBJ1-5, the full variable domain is DGGITQSPKYLFRKEGQNVTLSCEQNLNHDAMYWYRQDPGQGLRLIYYSQIVNDFQKGDIAEGYSVSREKKESFPLTVTSAQKNPTAFYLCASSRYSGNQPQHFGDGTRLSIL.

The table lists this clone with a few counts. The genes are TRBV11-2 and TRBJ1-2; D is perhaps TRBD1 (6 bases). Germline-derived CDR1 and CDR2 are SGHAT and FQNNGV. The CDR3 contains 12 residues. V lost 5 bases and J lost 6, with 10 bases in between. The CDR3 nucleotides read TGTGCCAGCAGCACAAACAGGGATGGCTACACCTTC. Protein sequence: CASSTNRDGYTF. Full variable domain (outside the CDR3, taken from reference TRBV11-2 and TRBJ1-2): EAGVAQSPRYKIIEKRQSVAFWCNPISGHATLYWYQQILGQGPKLLIQFQNNGVVDDSQLPKDRFSAERLKGVDSTLKIQPAKLEDSAVYLCASSTNRDGYTFGSGTRLTVV.

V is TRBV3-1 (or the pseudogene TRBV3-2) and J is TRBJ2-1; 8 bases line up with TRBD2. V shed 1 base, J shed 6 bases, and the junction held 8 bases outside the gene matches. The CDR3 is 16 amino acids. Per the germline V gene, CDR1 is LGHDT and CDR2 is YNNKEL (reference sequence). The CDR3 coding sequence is TGTGCCAGCAGCCAAGGTCGGGGGGGCCTCACCAATGAGCAGTTCTTC. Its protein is CASSQGRGGLTNEQFF.

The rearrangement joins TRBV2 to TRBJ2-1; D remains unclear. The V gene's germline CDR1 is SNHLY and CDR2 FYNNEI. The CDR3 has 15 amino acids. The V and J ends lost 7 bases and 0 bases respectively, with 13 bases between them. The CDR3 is CASTTLRSSYNEQFF. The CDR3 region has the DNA TGTGCCAGCACTACCCTTCGTAGCTCCTACAATGAGCAGTTCTTC.

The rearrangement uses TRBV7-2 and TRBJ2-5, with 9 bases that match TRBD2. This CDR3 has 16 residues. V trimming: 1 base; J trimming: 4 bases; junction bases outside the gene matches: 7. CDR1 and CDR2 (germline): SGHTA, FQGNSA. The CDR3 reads CASSLEGGRARETQYF. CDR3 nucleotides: TGTGCCAGCAGCTTAGAAGGCGGGAGGGCCCGAGAGACCCAGTACTTC.

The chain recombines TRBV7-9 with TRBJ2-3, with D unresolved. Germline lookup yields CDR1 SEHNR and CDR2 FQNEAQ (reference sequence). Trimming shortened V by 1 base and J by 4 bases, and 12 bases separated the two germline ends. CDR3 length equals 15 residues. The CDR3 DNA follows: TGTGCCAGCAGCTTAGGGGCAGGATCGCCAGATACGCAGTATTTT. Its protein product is CASSLGAGSPDTQYF.

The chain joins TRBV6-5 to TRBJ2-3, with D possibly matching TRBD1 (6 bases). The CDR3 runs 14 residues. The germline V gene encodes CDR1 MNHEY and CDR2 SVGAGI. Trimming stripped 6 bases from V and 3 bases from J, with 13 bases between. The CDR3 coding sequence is TGTGCCAGCAGGTGGGGGCAGGGAACAGATACGCAGTATTTT. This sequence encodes CASRWGQGTDTQYF.

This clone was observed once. In DNA, the CDR3 is TGCAGCGTTGATGATACAGGTGAAGCTTTCTTT. Translated, it gives CSVDDTGEAFF. The chain employs TRBV29-1 and TRBJ1-1; the D gene is possibly TRBD1 (5 bases). The germline gives CDR1 SQVTM, CDR2 ANQGSEA. The CDR3 has 11 residues. V lost 3 bases to trimming and J lost 7 bases, with 9 bases between them.

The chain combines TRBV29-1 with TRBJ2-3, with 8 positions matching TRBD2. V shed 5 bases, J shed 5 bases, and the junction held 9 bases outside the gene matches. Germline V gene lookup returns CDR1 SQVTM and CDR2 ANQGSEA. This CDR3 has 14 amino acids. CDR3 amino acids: CSVFPAGVGDTQYF. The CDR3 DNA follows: TGCAGCGTTTTTCCAGCGGGAGTAGGAGATACGCAGTATTTT.

The CDR3 loop reads CASSLRDRYGYTF. The CDR3 bases are TGTGCCAGCAGCCTCCGGGACAGATATGGCTACACCTTC. The chain carries TRBV2 and TRBJ1-2, with TRBD1 identical over 7 bases. J lost 5 bases, V lost 6 bases, and 6 bases had no gene match. CDR1 is SNHLY and CDR2 is FYNNEI in the germline V gene. The CDR3 sequence is 13 residues long.

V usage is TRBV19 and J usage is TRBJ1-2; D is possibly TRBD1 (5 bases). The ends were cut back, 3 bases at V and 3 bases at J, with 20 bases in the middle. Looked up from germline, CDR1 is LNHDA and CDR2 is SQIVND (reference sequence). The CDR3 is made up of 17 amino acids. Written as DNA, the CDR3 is TGTGCCAGTAGTATTTGGAGTCGACAGCTAATGGACTATGGCTACACCTTC. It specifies CASSIWSRQLMDYGYTF.

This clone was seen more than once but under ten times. The chain's CDR3 is CASSLAVQGTDLDQPQHF. The CDR3 DNA reads TGTGCCAGCAGCTTGGCGGTACAGGGAACCGACCTCGATCAGCCCCAGCATTTT. The chain carries TRBV5-6 and TRBJ1-5; possibly TRBD1 for D (6 bases). Germline-derived CDR1 and CDR2 are SGHDT and YYEEEE. The ends were cut back, 0 bases at V and 5 bases at J, with 21 bases in the middle. The CDR3 is 18 amino acids.

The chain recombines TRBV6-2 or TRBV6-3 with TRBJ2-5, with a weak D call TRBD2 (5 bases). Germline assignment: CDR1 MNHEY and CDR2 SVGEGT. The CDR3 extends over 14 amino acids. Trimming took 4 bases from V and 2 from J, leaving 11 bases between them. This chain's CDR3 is CASSWVLAQETQYF. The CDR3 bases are TGTGCCAGCAGTTGGGTCCTAGCTCAAGAGACCCAGTACTTC.

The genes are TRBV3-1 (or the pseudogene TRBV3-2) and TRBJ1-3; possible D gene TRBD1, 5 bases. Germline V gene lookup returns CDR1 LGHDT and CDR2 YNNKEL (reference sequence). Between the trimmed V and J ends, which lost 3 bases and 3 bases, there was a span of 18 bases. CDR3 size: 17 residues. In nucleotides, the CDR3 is TGTGCCAGCAGCCACGCCGGGACTCTCGGATTTGGAAACACCATATATTTT. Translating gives CASSHAGTLGFGNTIYF.